This TCR beta chain was captured by sequencing in a study of CD8+ T cells in alopecia areata (dated by TCRdb to about 2018). About the study as a whole: Treated patients were enrolled in an open-label pilot trial of oral tofacitinib, 5 to 10 mg twice daily, for moderate-to-severe alopecia areata. In humans, TCRbeta sequencing was performed on scalp tissue and on sorted CD4+ and CD8+ peripheral blood T cells from healthy controls and from patients with patchy or totalis/universalis alopecia areata. Patients received tofacitinib for 6 to 18 months and were then followed off drug for 6 months to check for delayed response and recurrence. Patients on tofacitinib were biopsied at baseline and after 4 and 24 weeks of treatment, and several of the patients also had a later scalp biopsy. Scalp clonality was compared among normal scalp (n=4), patchy alopecia areata scalp (n=8), and alopecia totalis/universalis scalp (n=8). RNA was obtained with the PAXgene miRNA kit for fixed scalp, the miRNeasy kit for PBMCs, and the RNeasy kit for mouse skin. The study used high-throughput TCRbeta sequencing to examine T cell clonal expansion in alopecia areata, in both the C3H/HeJ mouse model and human patients. TCRbeta CDR3 regions were amplified by immunoSEQ multiplex PCR with 35 Vbeta forward and 13 Jbeta reverse primers. The SALT score, which quantifies the percentage of affected scalp surface area, was used to measure disease severity in treated patients.

Libraries were constructed by the immunoSEQ multiplex PCR assay. RNA was extracted from all samples and reverse transcribed into cDNA, which served as template for TCR sequencing. First-strand cDNA was synthesized with SuperScript III using a 2:1 mix of oligo-dT and random hexamers. Amplification bias was assessed with a synthetic immune receptor repertoire, and residual bias was removed computationally. The paper's data handling went like this. Raw reads were preprocessed to remove errors, and CDR3 was defined according to IMGT conventions as the region from the conserved cysteine to phenylalanine. Clonality was computed by normalizing Shannon entropy by log2 of the number of productive unique TCRs and subtracting the result from 1. Whether scalp clones were CD4 or CD8 was inferred by matching scalp TCRbeta sequences against CD4 and CD8 repertoires sorted from blood. In TCRdb, the immuneACCESS table is reduced to in-frame sequences with V and J assigned. These tables do not hold every clone; where another copy was compared, an unresolved V gene accounts for under half, and the others remain unexplained. V and J calls and clone size are as listed in that table; D and trimming were resolved from the DNA. This sample is represented by some 130,000 clones; about half of them were singletons. Together, the top ten hold about 0.5% of the sample.

The paper's findings and limits, for the study overall: Unlike mouse skin, which is dominated by gammadelta T cells, normal human skin has resident alphabeta T cells that are also sequenced, and this complicates analysis of the scalp TCR repertoire. Shared TCR sequences between patients were less evident than in mice, which may be partly attributable to HLA diversity in the patient population. Because the treated cohort was small and had only one nonresponder, larger studies are needed to examine links between baseline CD8+ expansion and response. Tofacitinib significantly decreased scalp clonality and the number of expanded CD8+ clones among the top 100 scalp clones. During tofacitinib treatment, many expanded lesional clones stuck around in both scalp and blood, and this persistence may partly explain why relapse happens after treatment is stopped. Lesional scalp, especially in alopecia totalis/universalis, showed higher clonality and more expanded CD8+ clones than normal scalp, suggesting antigenic drive.

Turning to this clone: Its binding antigen is unknown. Base quality data are lacking; no much larger clone is found one base away.

This sample's time point label indicates: more than 3 weeks on oral tofacitinib. Explained via the paper, the treatment or condition label denotes: oral pan-JAK inhibitor, 5-10 mg twice daily. From alopecia areata patients, peripheral blood was collected along with lesional scalp punch biopsies. PBMCs were isolated by density centrifugation and stained for CD3, CD4 and CD8, after which CD4+ and CD8+ T cells were sorted on a FACSAria. V was cut back by 0 bases and J by 0 bases, leaving a gap of 10 bases between them. Taken from the germline V gene, the CDR1 and CDR2 loops are SGHRS and YFSETQ. The CDR3, from cysteine to phenylalanine, totals 16 residues. Only the CDR3 region is kept as DNA, spanning 48 bases read in frame from base 1.

The rearrangement combines TRBV5-1 with TRBJ1-3; the D gene identity is not certain. The receptor was isolated from a human donor with alopecia areata. The starting material was CD4+ T cells sorted from blood, obtained at week 4, from a patient treated with tofacitinib. CDR3 region: CASSLAGSSSGNTIYF. The DNA sequence is given as TGCGCCAGCAGCTTGGCCGGCTCAAGCTCTGGAAACACCATATATTTT. Joined to the reference TRBV5-1 and TRBJ1-3 proteins, this CDR3 gives the full variable domain: KAGVTQTPRYLIKTRGQQVTLSCSPISGHRSVSWYQQTPGQGLQFLFEYFSETQRNKGNFPGRFSGRQFSNSRSEMNVSTLELGDSALYLCASSLAGSSSGNTIYFGEGSWLTVV.